Reported below is one T cell receptor beta chain. These data originate in a study of T cell changes during pregnancy in multiple sclerosis. Method: immunoSEQ multiplex PCR; TCRdb's copy keeps in-frame clones and lacks some. The data hold approximately 50,000 clones, with around 92% observed a single time. The V gene's germline CDR1 is LGHNT and CDR2 FRNRAP. V lost 7 bases and J lost 8; bases outside the gene matches: 10. The CDR3 contains 14 residues. The sequence derives from a female donor with multiple sclerosis, enrolled in a pregnancy study. This material consisted of CD4+ T cells from peripheral blood mononuclear cells, taken in the third trimester of pregnancy. The rearrangement uses TRBV12-5 and TRBJ2-1, with 8 bases aligning to TRBD2. The CDR3 DNA reads TGTGCTAGTGCCCGGGAGGGCGGCAGGGATGAGCAGTTCTTC. As protein: CASAREGGRDEQFF. Based on the CDR3 plus reference TRBV12-5 and TRBJ2-1, the full variable domain is DARVTQTPRHKVTEMGQEVTMRCQPILGHNTVFWYRQTMMQGLELLAYFRNRAPLDDSGMPKDRFSAEMPDATLATLKIQPSEPRDSAVYFCASAREGGRDEQFFGPGTRLTVL.